This TCR beta chain came from a study of cytomegalovirus exposure and HLA in healthy donors. PCR employed 60 Vbeta and 13 Jbeta primers. Method: immunoSEQ multiplex PCR; TCRdb's copy keeps in-frame clones and lacks some. The data show some 170,000 clones, 60% to 80% seen once. Trimming removed 3 bases at V and 1 base at J, with 9 bases between. The germline V gene has CDR1 KGHSH and CDR2 LQKENI. The length of the CDR3 is 15 residues. Material: PBMCs. This TCR was recovered from a man aged 35 to 55 in good health and CMV-seropositive. The chain uses TRBV18 and TRBJ2-2, with a possible D match to TRBD1 (6 bases). This CDR3 reads CASSPLTGNTGELFF. The DNA of the CDR3 is TGTGCCAGCTCACCCCTGACAGGGAACACCGGGGAGCTGTTTTTT.